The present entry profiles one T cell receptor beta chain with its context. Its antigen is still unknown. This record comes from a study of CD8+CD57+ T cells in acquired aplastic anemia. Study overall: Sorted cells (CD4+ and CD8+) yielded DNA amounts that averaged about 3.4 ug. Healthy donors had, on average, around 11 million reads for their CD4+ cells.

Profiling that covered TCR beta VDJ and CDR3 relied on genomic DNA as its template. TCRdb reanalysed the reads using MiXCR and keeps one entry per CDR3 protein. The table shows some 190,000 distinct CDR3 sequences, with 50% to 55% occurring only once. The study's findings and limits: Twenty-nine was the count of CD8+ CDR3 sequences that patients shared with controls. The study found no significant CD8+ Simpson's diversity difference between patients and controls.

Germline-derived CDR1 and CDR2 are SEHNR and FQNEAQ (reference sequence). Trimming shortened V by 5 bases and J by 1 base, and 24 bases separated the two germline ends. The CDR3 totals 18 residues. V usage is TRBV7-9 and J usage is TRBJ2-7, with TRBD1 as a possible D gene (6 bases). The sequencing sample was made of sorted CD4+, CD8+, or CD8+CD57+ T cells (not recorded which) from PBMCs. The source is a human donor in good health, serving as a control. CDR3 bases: TGTGCCAGCAGCGCCGTTCGACAGGTGTCAGCCCTGTCCTACGAGCAGTACTTC. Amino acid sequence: CASSAVRQVSALSYEQYF.